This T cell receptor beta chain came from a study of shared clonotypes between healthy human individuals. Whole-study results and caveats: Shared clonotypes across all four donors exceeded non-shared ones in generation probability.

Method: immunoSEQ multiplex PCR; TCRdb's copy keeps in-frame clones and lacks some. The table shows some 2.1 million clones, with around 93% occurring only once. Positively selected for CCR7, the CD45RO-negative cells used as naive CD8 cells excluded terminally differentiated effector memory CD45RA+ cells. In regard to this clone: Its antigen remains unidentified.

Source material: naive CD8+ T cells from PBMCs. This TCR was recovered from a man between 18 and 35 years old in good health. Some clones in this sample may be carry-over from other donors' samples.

The CDR3 DNA is TGTGCCAGCAGCTTGAGTGGAGGGTCAGGCACTGAAGCTTTCTTT. This codes for CASSLSGGSGTEAFF. The chain combines TRBV5-4 with TRBJ1-1; D uncertain. Trimming left V 1 base short and J 4 bases short, with 14 bases between. CDR1 SGHNT and CDR2 YYREEE come from the germline V gene (reference sequence). The CDR3 is 15 residues long.